This T cell receptor beta chain was documented in a study of T-cell memory formation after mild COVID-19. Whole-study findings and limits: Shrinking CD4+ clones were chiefly CM and EM; CD8+ ones were chiefly EMRA.

Many counts were recorded for this clonotype. What it binds is not known. TCRdb re-called the 5' RACE reads with MiXCR, one entry per CDR3 protein. The sample consists of about 390,000 distinct CDR3 sequences, around a fifth of them appearing once. The source material was PBMCs or a T cell subset sorted from them (not recorded which). The receptor's source is an adult woman who had mild COVID-19 (a few samples of this study predate the infection). Cell type and time point are not known.

The CDR3 DNA sequence: TGCGCCAGCAGCTTTGGCCTCTCTGGGGCCAACGTCCTGACTTTC. Its protein product is CASSFGLSGANVLTF. The chain carries TRBV5-1 and TRBJ2-6, with D unclear. This CDR3 region has 15 residues. Germline lookup yields CDR1 SGHRS and CDR2 YFSETQ. V lost 2 bases, J lost 0 bases, and 6 bases lay in between.